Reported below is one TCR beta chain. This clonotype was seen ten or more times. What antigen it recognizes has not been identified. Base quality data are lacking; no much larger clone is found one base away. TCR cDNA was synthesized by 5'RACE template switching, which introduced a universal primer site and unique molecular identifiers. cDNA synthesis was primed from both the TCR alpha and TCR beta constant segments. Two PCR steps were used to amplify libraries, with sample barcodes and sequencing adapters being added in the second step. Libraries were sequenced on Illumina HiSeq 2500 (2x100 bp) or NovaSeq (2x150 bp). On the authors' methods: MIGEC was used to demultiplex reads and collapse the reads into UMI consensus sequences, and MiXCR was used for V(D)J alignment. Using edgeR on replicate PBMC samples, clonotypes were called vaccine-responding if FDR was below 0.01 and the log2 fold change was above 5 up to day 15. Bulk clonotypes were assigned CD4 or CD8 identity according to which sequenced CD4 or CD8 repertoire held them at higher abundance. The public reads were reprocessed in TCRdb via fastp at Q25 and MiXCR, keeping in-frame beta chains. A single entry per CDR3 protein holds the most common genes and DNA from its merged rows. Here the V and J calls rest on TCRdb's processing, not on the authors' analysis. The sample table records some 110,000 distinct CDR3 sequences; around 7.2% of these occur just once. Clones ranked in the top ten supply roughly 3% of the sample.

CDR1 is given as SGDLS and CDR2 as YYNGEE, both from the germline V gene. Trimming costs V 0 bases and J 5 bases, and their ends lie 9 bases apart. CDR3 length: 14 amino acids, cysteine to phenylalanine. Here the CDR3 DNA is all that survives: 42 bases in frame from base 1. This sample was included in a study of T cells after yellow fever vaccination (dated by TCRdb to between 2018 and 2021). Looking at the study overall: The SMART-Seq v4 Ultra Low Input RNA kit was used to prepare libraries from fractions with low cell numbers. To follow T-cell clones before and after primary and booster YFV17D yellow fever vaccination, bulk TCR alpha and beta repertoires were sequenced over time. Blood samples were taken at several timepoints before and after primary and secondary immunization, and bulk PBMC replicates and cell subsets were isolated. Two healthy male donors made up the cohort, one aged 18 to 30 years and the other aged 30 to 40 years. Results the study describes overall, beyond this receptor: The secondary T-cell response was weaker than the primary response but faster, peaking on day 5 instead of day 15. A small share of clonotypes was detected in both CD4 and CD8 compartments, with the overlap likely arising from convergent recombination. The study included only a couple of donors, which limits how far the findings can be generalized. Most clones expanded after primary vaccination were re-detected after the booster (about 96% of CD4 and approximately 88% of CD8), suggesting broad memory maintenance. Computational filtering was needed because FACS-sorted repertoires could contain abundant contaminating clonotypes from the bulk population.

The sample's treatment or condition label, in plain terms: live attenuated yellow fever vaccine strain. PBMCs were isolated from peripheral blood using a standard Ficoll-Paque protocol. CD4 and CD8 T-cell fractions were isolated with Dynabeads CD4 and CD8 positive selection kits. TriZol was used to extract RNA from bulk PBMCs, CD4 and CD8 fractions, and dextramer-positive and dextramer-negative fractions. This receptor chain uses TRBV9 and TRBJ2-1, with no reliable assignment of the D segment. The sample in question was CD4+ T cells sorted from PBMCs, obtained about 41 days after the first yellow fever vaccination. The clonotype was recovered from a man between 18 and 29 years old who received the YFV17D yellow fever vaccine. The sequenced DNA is TGTGCCAGCAGCGTAGGATGGACCGACAATGAGCAGTTCTTC. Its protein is CASSVGWTDNEQFF.